What follows are 3 T cell receptor beta chains derived from one specimen sequenced in a study of identical twins. Via MiXCR, TCRdb re-called the 5' RACE reads, giving one row per CDR3 protein. The sample carries under 500,000 distinct CDR3 sequences, roughly an eighth recorded once. These data also featured in a second study, about yellow fever vaccine responses in identical twins.

Input material: CD4+ T cells sorted from blood. All receptors derive from a woman under 30 in good health.

This rearrangement joins TRBV6-1 to TRBJ1-3; 7 bases are a match to TRBD1. This CDR3 has 15 amino acids. Trimming removed 6 bases from V and 0 bases from J; junction bases left unmatched: 5. Germline V lookup: CDR1 MNHNS, CDR2 SASEGT. CDR3 region: CASRTDRFSGNTIYF. Here the CDR3 DNA reads TGTGCCAGCAGGACGGACAGGTTCTCTGGAAACACCATATATTTT.

This clonotype was seen at least ten times. The rearrangement links TRBV12-3 or TRBV12-4 to TRBJ2-2; 8 positions agree with TRBD2. V was clipped by 3 bases and J by 6 bases; unmatched bases: 3. The CDR3 loop spans 14 amino acids. The CDR3 here is CASSFRRGAGELFF. The CDR3 DNA follows: TGTGCCAGCAGTTTTCGGCGGGGGGCCGGGGAGCTGTTTTTT.

The J gene is TRBJ2-3, the V gene TRBV6-4; a weak D match, TRBD2 (6 bases). CDR1 and CDR2 (germline): MRHNA, SNTAGT. Trimming shortened V by 7 bases and J by 3 bases, and 14 bases separated the two germline ends. The CDR3 consists of 14 residues. The CDR3 here is CASKLEEGTDTQYF. As DNA, the CDR3 is TGTGCCAGCAAGCTTGAGGAGGGAACAGATACGCAGTATTTT.